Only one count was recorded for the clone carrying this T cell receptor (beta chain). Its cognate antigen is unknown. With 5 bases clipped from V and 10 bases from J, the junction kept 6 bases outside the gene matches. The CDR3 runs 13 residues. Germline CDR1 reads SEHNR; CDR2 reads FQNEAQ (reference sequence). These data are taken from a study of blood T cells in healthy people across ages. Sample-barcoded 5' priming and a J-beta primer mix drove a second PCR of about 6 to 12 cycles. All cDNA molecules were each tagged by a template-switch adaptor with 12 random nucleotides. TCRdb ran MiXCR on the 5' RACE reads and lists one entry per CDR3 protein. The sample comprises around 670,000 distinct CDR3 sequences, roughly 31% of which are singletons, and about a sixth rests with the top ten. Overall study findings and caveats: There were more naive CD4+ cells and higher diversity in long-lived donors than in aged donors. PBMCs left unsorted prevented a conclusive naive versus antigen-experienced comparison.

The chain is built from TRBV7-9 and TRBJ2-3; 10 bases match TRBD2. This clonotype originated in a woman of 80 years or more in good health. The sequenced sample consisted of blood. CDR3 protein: CASSPWTSGPQYF. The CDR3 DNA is TGTGCCAGCAGCCCGTGGACTAGCGGACCGCAGTATTTT.